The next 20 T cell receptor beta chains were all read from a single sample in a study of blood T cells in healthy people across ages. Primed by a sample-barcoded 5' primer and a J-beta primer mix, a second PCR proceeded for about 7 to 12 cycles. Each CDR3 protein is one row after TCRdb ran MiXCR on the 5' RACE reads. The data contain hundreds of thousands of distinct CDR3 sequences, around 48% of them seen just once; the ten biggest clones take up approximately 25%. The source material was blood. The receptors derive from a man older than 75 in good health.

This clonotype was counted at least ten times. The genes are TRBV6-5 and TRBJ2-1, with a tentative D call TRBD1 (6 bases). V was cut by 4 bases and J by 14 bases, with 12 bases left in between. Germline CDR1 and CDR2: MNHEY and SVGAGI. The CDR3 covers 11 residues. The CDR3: CASSFRGWEFF. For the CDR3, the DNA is TGTGCCAGCAGTTTTAGGGGGTGGGAGTTCTTC.

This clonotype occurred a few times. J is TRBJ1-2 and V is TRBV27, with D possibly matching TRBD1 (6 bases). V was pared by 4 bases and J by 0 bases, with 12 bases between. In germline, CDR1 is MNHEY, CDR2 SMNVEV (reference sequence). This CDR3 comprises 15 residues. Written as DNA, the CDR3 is TGTGCCAGCAGTTCAACGGGGGCTACTAACTATGGCTACACCTTC. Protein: CASSSTGATNYGYTF.

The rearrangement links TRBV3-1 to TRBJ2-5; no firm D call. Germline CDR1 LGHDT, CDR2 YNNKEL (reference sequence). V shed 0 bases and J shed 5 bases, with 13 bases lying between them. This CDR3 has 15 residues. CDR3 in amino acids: CASSQEARFGETQYF. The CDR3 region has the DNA TGTGCCAGCAGCCAAGAGGCCCGATTCGGGGAGACCCAGTACTTC.

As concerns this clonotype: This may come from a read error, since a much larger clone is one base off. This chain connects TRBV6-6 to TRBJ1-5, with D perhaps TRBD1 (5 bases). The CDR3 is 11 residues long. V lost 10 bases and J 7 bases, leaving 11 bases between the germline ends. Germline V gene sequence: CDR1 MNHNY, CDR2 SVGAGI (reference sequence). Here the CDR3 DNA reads TGTGCCACCCGGGGGGGGCAGCCCCAGCATTTT. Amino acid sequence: CATRGGQPQHF.

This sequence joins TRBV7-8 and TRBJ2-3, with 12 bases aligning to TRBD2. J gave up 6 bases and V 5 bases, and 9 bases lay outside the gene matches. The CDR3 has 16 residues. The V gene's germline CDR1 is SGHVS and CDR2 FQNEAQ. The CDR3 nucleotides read TGTGCCAGCAGCCCTGCGACTAGCGGGGGCCGGGATACGCAGTATTTT. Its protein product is CASSPATSGGRDTQYF.

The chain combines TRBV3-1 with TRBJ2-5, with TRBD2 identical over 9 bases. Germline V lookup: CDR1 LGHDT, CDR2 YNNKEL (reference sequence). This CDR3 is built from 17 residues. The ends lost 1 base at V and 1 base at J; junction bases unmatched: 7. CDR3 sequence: CASSQGGLALTQETQYF. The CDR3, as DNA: TGTGCCAGCAGCCAAGGGGGACTAGCTTTGACCCAAGAGACCCAGTACTTC.

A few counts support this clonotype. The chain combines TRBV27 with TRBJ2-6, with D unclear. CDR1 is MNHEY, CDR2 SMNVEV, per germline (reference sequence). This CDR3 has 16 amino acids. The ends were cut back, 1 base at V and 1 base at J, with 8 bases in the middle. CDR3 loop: CASSLFVPSGANVLTF. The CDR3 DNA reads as TGTGCCAGCAGTTTATTTGTACCATCTGGGGCCAACGTCCTGACTTTC.

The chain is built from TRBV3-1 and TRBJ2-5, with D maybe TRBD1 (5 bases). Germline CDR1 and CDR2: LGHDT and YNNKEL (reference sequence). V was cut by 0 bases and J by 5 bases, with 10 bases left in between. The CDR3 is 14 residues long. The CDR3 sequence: CASSQDGWGETQYF. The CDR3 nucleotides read TGTGCCAGCAGCCAAGACGGATGGGGCGAGACCCAGTACTTC.

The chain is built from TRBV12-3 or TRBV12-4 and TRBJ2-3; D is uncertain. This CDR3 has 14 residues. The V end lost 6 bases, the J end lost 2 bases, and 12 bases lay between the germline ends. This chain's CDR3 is CASSPDDLTDTQYF. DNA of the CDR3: TGTGCCAGCAGCCCCGACGACCTCACAGATACGCAGTATTTT.

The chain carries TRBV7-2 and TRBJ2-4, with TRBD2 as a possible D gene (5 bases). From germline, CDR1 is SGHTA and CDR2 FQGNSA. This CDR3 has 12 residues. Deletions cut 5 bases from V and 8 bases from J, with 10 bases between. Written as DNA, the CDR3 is TGTGCCAGCAGCCTCCAGAGGGACATTCAGTACTTC. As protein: CASSLQRDIQYF. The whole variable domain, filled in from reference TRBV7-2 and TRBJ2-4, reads GAGVSQSPSNKVTEKGKDVELRCDPISGHTALYWYRQSLGQGLEFLIYFQGNSAPDKSGLPSDRFSAERTGGSVSTLTIQRTQQEDSAVYLCASSLQRDIQYFGAGTRLSVL.

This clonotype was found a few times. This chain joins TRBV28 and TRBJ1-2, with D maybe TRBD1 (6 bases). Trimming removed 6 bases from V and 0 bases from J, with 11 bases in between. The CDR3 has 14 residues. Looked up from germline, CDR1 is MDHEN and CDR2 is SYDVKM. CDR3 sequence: CASSKTGSNYGYTF. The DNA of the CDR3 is TGTGCCAGCAGCAAGACAGGTTCTAACTATGGCTACACCTTC.

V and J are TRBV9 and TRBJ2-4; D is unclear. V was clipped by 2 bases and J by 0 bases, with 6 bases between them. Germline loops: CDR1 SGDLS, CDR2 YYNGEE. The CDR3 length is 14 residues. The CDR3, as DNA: TGTGCCAGCAGCGTGGACCTAGCCAAAAACATTCAGTACTTC. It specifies CASSVDLAKNIQYF.

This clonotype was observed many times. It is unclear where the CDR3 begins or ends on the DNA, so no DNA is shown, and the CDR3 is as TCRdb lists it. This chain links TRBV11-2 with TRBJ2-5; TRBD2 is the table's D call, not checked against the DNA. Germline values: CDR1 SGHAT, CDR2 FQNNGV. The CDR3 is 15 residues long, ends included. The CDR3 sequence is CASSPSGGFLETQYF.

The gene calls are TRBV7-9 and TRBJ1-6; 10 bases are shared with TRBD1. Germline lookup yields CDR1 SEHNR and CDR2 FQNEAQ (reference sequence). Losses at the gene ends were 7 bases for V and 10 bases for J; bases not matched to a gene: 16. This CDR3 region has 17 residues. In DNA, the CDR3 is TGTGCCAGCACCATTAATCCTCGGACAGGGGGTAGGTCACCCCTCCACTTT. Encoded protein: CASTINPRTGGRSPLHF.

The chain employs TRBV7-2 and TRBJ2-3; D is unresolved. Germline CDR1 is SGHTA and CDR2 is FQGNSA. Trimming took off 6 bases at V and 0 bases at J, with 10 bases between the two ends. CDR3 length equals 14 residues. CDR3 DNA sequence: TGTGCCAGCAGGAAACTCCCAAGCACAGATACGCAGTATTTT. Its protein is CASRKLPSTDTQYF.

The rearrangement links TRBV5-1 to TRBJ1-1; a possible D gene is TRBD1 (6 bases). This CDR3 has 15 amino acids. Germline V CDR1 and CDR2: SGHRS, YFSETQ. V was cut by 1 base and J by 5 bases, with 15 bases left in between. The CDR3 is CASSLLRGRETEAFF. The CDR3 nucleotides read TGCGCCAGCAGCTTGCTCCGGGGGCGGGAGACTGAAGCTTTCTTT.

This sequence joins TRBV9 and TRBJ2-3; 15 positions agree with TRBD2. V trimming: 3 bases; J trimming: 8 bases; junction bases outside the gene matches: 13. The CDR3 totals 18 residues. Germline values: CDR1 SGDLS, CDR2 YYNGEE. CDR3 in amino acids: CASSEGTSGGPPVGTQYF. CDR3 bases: TGTGCCAGCAGCGAGGGGACTAGCGGGGGGCCGCCGGTCGGTACGCAGTATTTT. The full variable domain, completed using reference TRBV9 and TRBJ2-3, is DSGVTQTPKHLITATGQRVTLRCSPRSGDLSVYWYQQSLDQGLQFLIQYYNGEERAKGNILERFSAQQFPDLHSELNLSSLELGDSALYFCASSEGTSGGPPVGTQYFGPGTRLTVL.

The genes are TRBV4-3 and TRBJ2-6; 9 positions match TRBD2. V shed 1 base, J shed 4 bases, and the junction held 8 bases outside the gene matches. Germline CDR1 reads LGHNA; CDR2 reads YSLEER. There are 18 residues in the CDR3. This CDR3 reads CASSQGLAALGGANVLTF. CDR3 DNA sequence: TGCGCCAGCAGCCAAGGACTAGCGGCGCTTGGAGGGGCCAACGTCCTGACTTTC.

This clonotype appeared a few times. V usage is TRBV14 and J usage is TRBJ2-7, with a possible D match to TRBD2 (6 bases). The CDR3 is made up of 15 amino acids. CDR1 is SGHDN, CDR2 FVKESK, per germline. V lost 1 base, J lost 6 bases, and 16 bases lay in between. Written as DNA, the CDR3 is TGTGCCAGCAGCCAAGTGCCTGCGGGGTGGCGCGAGCAGTACTTC. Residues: CASSQVPAGWREQYF.

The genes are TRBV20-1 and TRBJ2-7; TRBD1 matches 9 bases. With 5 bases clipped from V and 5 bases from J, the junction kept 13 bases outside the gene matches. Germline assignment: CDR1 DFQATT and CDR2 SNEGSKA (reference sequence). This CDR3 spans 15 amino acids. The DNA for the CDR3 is TGCAGTGCTCGTACTCCGGGACAGGGAATGAACGAGCAGTACTTC. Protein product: CSARTPGQGMNEQYF.